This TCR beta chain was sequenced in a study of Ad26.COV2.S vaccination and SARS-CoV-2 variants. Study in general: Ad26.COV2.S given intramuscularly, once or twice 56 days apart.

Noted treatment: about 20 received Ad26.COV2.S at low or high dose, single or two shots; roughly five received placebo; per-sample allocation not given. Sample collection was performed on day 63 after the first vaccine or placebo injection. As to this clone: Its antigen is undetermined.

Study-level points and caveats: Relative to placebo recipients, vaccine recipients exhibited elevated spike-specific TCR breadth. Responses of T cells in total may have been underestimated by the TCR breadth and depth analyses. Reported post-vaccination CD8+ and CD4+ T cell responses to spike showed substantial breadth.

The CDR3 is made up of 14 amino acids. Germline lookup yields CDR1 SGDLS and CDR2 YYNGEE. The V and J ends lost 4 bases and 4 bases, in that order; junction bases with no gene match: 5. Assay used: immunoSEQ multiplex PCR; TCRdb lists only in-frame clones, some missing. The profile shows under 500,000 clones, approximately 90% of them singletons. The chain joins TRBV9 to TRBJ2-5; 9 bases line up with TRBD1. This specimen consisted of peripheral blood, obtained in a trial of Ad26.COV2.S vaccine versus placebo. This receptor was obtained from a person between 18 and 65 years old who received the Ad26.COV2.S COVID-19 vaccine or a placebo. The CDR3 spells CASSSQGQGETQYF. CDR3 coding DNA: TGTGCCAGCAGCTCACAGGGACAGGGAGAGACCCAGTACTTC.